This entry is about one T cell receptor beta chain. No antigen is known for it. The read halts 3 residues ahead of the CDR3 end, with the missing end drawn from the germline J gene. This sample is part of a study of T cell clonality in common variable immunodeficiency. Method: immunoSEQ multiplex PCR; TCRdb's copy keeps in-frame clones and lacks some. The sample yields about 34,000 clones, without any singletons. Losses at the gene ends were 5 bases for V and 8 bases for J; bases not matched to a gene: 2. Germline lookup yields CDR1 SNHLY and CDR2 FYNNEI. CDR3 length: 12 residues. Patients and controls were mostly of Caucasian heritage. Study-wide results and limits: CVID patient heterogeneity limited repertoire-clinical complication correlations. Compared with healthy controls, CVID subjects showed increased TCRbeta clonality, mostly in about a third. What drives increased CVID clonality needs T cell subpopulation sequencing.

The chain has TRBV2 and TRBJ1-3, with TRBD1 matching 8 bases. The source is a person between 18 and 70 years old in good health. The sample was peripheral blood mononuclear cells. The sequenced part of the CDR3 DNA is TGTGCCAGCAGTCTACAGGGGGACACC. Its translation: CASSLQGDT. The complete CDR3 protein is CASSLQGDTIYF.